This T cell receptor beta chain was observed in a study of OX40 agonist ivuxolimab in advanced cancers. Study-level information: Ivuxolimab was delivered to patients intravenously every 2 weeks at doses spanning 0.01 to 10 mg/kg.

V dropped 0 bases and J dropped 4; count of bases not matched to a gene: 9. The CDR3 runs to 17 residues. CDR1 is SGHRS, CDR2 YFSETQ, per germline. In its sample, this clone was seen a few times. TCRdb's copy holds only in-frame clones and misses some; the assay was immunoSEQ multiplex PCR. The table records tens of thousands of clones, approximately 90% of them present only once. The source is an adult with an advanced solid tumor such as melanoma, head and neck, liver or kidney cancer. This specimen was CD4+ or CD8+ T cells sorted from blood, taken in a trial of the OX40 agonist ivuxolimab. The chain is built from TRBV5-1 and TRBJ2-3, with 9 bases that match TRBD1. CDR3 DNA: TGCGCCAGCAGCTTGGCCCCCGGGACAGGGATCCCAGATACGCAGTATTTT. It encodes CASSLAPGTGIPDTQYF.